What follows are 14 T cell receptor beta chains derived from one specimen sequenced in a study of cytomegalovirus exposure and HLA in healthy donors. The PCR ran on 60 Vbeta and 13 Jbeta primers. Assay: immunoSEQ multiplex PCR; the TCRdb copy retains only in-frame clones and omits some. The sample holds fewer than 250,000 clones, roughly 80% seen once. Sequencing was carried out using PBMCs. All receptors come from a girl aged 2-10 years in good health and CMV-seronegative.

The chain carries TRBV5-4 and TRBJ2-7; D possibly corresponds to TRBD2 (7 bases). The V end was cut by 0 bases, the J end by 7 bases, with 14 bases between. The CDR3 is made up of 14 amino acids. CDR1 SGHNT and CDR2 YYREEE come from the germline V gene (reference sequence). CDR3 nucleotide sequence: TGTGCCAGCAGCTTGGGAGGGGGGGGTGAGGAGCAGTACTTC. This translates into CASSLGGGGEEQYF.

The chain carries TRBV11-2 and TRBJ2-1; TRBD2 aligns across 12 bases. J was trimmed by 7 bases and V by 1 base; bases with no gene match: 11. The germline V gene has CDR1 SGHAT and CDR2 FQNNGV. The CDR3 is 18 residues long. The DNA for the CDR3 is TGTGCCAGCAGCTTAGGACTAGCGGGGGCGCGGGACGGGAATGAGCAGTTCTTC. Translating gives CASSLGLAGARDGNEQFF.

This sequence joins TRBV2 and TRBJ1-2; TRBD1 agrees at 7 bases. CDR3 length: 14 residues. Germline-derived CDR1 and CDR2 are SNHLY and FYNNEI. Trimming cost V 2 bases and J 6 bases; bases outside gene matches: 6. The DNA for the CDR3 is TGTGCCAGCAGTGAACTCTTACAGGGGAATGGCTACACCTTC. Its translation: CASSELLQGNGYTF.

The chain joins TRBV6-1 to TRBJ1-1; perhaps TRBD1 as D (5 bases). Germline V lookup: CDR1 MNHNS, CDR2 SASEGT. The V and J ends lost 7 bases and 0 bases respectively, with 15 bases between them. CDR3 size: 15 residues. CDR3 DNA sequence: TGTGCCAGCACCCCGACCAGGGAGGTGAACACTGAAGCTTTCTTT. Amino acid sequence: CASTPTREVNTEAFF.

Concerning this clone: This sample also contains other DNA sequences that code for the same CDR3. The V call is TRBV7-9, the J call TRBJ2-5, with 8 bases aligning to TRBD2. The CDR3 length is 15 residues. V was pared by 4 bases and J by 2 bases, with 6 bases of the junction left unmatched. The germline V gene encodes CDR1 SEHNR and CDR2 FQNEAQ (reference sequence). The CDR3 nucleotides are TGTGCCAGCAGCTCCCGGGGGGGACCACAAGAGACCCAGTACTTC. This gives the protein CASSSRGGPQETQYF.

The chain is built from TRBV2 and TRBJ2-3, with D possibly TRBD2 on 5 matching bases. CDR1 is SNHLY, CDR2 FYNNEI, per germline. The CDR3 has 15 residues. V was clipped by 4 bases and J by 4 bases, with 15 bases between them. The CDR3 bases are TGTGCCAGCAGTGTACTAGGTGCCCCGGCAGATACGCAGTATTTT. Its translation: CASSVLGAPADTQYF.

DNA of the CDR3: TGTGCCAGTAGTCCGACCGGGACAGCCCGAATTAGCAATCAGCCCCAGCATTTT. Translation: CASSPTGTARISNQPQHF. The chain combines TRBV19 with TRBJ1-5, with 7 bases identical to TRBD1. CDR3 length equals 18 residues. Germline V gene lookup returns CDR1 LNHDA and CDR2 SQIVND (reference sequence). J lost 0 bases, V lost 5 bases, and 13 bases had no gene match. Full variable domain (rest looked up from reference TRBV19 and TRBJ1-5): DGGITQSPKYLFRKEGQNVTLSCEQNLNHDAMYWYRQDPGQGLRLIYYSQIVNDFQKGDIAEGYSVSREKKESFPLTVTSAQKNPTAFYLCASSPTGTARISNQPQHFGDGTRLSIL.

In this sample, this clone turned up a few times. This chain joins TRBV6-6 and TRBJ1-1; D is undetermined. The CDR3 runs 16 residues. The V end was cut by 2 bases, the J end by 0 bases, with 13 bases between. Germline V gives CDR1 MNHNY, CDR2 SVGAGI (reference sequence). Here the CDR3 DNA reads TGTGCCAGCAGTTACCGCCTTGGTCGGTTGAACACTGAAGCTTTCTTT. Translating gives CASSYRLGRLNTEAFF.

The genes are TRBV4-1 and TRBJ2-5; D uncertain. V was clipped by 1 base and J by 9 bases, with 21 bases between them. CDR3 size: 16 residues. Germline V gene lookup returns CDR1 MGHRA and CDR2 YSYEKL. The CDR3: CASSQAPNSAPSAQYF. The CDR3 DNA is TGCGCCAGCAGCCAAGCCCCTAACAGTGCACCATCCGCCCAGTACTTC.

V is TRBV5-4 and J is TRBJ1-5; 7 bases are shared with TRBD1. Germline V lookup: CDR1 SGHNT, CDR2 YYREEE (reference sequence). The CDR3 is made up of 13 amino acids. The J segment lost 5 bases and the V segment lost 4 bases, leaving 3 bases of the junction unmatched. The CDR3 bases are TGTGCCAGCAGCATGGACAGGTATCAGCCCCAGCATTTT. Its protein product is CASSMDRYQPQHF. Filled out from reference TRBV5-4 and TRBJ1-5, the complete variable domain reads ETGVTQSPTHLIKTRGQQVTLRCSSQSGHNTVSWYQQALGQGPQFIFQYYREEENGRGNFPPRFSGLQFPNYSSELNVNALELDDSALYLCASSMDRYQPQHFGDGTRLSIL.

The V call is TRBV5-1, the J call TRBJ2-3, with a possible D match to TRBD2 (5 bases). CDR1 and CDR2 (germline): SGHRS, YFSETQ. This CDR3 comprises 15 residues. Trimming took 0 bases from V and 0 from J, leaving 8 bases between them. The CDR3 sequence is CASSLERASTDTQYF. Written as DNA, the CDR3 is TGCGCCAGCAGCTTGGAGAGGGCGAGCACAGATACGCAGTATTTT.

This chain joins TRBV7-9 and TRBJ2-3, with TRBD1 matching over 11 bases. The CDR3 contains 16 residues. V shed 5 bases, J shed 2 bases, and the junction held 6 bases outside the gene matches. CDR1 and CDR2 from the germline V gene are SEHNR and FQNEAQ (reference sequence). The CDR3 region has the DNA TGTGCCAGCAGCCAAGGACAGGGGGCATACACAGATACGCAGTATTTT. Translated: CASSQGQGAYTDTQYF. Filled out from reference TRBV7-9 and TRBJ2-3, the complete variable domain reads DTGVSQNPRHKITKRGQNVTFRCDPISEHNRLYWYRQTLGQGPEFLTYFQNEAQLEKSRLLSDRFSAERPKGSFSTLEIQRTEQGDSAMYLCASSQGQGAYTDTQYFGPGTRLTVL.

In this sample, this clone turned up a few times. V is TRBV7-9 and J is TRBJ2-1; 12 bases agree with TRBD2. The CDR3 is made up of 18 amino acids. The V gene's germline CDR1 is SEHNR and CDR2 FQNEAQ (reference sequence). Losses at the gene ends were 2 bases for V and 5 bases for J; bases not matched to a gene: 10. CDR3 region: CASSLKGLAGVRDNEQFF. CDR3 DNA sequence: TGTGCCAGCAGCTTAAAGGGACTAGCGGGCGTGAGGGACAATGAGCAGTTCTTC.

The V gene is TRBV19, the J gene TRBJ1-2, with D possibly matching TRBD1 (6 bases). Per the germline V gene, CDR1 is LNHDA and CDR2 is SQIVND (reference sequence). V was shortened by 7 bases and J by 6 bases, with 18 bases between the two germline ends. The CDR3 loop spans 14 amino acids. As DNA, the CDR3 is TGTGCCAGTATGGATAGGGGGGGATTGGATGGCTACACCTTC. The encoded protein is CASMDRGGLDGYTF.